This TCR beta chain was profiled in a study of shared clonotypes between healthy human individuals. The CDR3 contains 12 residues. Germline lookup yields CDR1 GTSNPN and CDR2 SVGIG (reference sequence). Trimming took off 2 bases at V and 2 bases at J, with 5 bases between the two ends. Here immunoSEQ multiplex PCR was the method, and the copy in TCRdb shows in-frame clones only, minus some. Among hundreds of thousands of clones listed, roughly 83% were seen once. For this clone: Just one base apart from a much larger clone, this may be a read error.

The V gene is TRBV30, the J gene TRBJ2-3; D not resolved. The sample taken for sequencing was PBMCs. This receptor was taken from a woman in her thirties or forties in good health. Some clones in this sample may be carry-over from other donors' samples. The CDR3 loop is CAWSSATDTQYF. The DNA of the CDR3 is TGTGCCTGGAGTAGCGCCACAGATACGCAGTATTTT.